One sample yielded the 30 T cell receptor beta chains listed below, sequenced in a study of blood T cell repertoires in COVID-19. Repertoires were generated with immunoSEQ multiplex PCR, while TCRdb's copy carries only in-frame clones and drops some. This repertoire shows 90,000 to 120,000 clones, roughly 84% found once; its top ten account for 26%. The sequenced sample consisted of peripheral blood. The receptors stem from a man aged 55 to 69 with acute or convalescent COVID-19.

In DNA, the CDR3 is TGTGCCAGTAGTATGGGGCTAGCGGACAATGAGCAGTTCTTC. Protein product: CASSMGLADNEQFF. V is TRBV19 and J is TRBJ2-1; 7 bases are a match to TRBD2. Germline V gives CDR1 LNHDA, CDR2 SQIVND (reference sequence). The CDR3 sequence is 14 residues long. With V trimmed by 3 bases and J by 5 bases, 4 bases remained unmatched.

The genes are TRBV14 and TRBJ2-5; 8 nucleotides agree with TRBD1. Germline CDR1 reads SGHDN; CDR2 reads FVKESK. With 0 bases clipped from V and 4 bases from J, the junction kept 10 bases outside the gene matches. The CDR3 is 17 residues long. The CDR3 bases are TGTGCCAGCAGCCAAGATGGGCAGGGGGCGTTTGGAGAGACCCAGTACTTC. This sequence encodes CASSQDGQGAFGETQYF.

The CDR3 loop is CASSPQRGLYEQYF. The CDR3 DNA sequence: TGTGCCAGCAGCCCCCAACGGGGACTCTACGAGCAGTACTTC. The chain joins TRBV7-8 to TRBJ2-7; D possibly corresponds to TRBD2 (6 bases). This CDR3 has 14 residues. Looked up from germline, CDR1 is SGHVS and CDR2 is FQNEAQ. Trimming stripped 5 bases from V and 3 bases from J, with 14 bases between.

The V and J genes are TRBV19 and TRBJ1-2; D possibly corresponds to TRBD1 (5 bases). CDR1 is LNHDA, CDR2 SQIVND, per germline (reference sequence). V was pared by 3 bases and J by 1 base, with 9 bases between. The CDR3 contains 14 residues. In DNA, the CDR3 is TGTGCCAGTAGTATCTTGGGGGGTAACTATGGCTACACCTTC. Translation: CASSILGGNYGYTF.

The V call is TRBV5-4, the J call TRBJ2-3; 7 nucleotides agree with TRBD2. Trimming cost V 4 bases and J 4 bases; bases outside gene matches: 9. Germline V gives CDR1 SGHNT, CDR2 YYREEE (reference sequence). CDR3 size: 15 residues. CDR3 residues: CASSDRRGSSDTQYF. The CDR3, as DNA: TGTGCCAGCAGCGACCGTCGCGGGAGTTCAGATACGCAGTATTTT.

A single count supports this clone. The V and J genes are TRBV6-1 and TRBJ1-5; no clear D gene. The V gene's germline CDR1 is MNHNS and CDR2 SASEGT. V lost 2 bases and J lost 5, with 7 bases in between. The CDR3 runs 13 residues. The CDR3 DNA is TGTGCCAGCAGTGAAACGCGTTATCAGCCCCAGCATTTT. Protein sequence: CASSETRYQPQHF.

For the CDR3, the DNA is TGTGCCAGTTCCAGGGTGTATCGTGAAAAACTGTTTTTT. Its translation is CASSRVYREKLFF. V is TRBV3-1 (or the pseudogene TRBV3-2) and J is TRBJ1-4; the D gene is possibly TRBD1 (5 bases). The germline V gene encodes CDR1 LGHDT and CDR2 YNNKEL (reference sequence). Trimming removed 9 bases from V and 7 bases from J, with 15 bases in between. The CDR3 has 13 amino acids.

V is TRBV24-1 and J is TRBJ2-3, with TRBD1 as a possible D gene (7 bases). The CDR3 has 15 amino acids. The germline V gene encodes CDR1 KGHDR and CDR2 SFDVKD. V was trimmed by 2 bases and J by 5 bases, leaving 13 bases between them. CDR3 coding DNA: TGTGCCACCAGTGATTCCCCAGGGGGGAAAGATACGCAGTATTTT. It translates to CATSDSPGGKDTQYF.

The chain couples TRBV27 to TRBJ2-1; 11 nucleotides align to TRBD2. This CDR3 comprises 15 residues. Per germline, CDR1 MNHEY and CDR2 SMNVEV (reference sequence). The V gene end was trimmed by 4 bases and the J gene end by 9 bases; junction bases not matched to a gene: 8. The chain's CDR3 is CASSSLAGVAGEQFF. The CDR3 bases are TGTGCCAGCAGTTCACTAGCGGGAGTAGCGGGTGAGCAGTTCTTC.

This rearrangement joins TRBV2 to TRBJ1-2; 7 nucleotides match TRBD1. Germline loops: CDR1 SNHLY, CDR2 FYNNEI. The ends lost 4 bases at V and 4 bases at J; junction bases unmatched: 6. The CDR3 is 14 amino acids. DNA for the CDR3: TGTGCCAGCAGTGGCTGGGACAGTAGCTATGGCTACACCTTC. It codes for CASSGWDSSYGYTF.

The chain combines TRBV5-1 with TRBJ2-7; TRBD1 agrees at 10 bases. Germline-derived CDR1 and CDR2 are SGHRS and YFSETQ. V lost 1 base to trimming and J lost 5 bases; unmatched junction nucleotides: 6. This CDR3 spans 15 amino acids. CDR3 region: CASSLTGTGVDEQYF. Written as DNA, the CDR3 is TGCGCCAGCAGCTTGACCGGGACAGGGGTGGACGAGCAGTACTTC. The full variable domain, with the rest looked up from reference TRBV5-1 and TRBJ2-7, is KAGVTQTPRYLIKTRGQQVTLSCSPISGHRSVSWYQQTPGQGLQFLFEYFSETQRNKGNFPGRFSGRQFSNSRSEMNVSTLELGDSALYLCASSLTGTGVDEQYFGPGTRLTVT.

The chain recombines TRBV6-5 with TRBJ1-6; 8 bases are shared with TRBD1. The CDR3 runs 13 residues. J gave up 9 bases and V 6 bases, and 4 bases lay outside the gene matches. From germline, CDR1 is MNHEY and CDR2 SVGAGI. The CDR3 loop is CASRGQEPSPLHF. The CDR3 DNA reads as TGTGCCAGCAGGGGACAGGAACCTTCACCCCTCCACTTT.

This chain links TRBV14 with TRBJ1-1; 7 bases fit TRBD1. This CDR3 comprises 15 residues. V lost 4 bases to trimming and J lost 0 bases; unmatched junction nucleotides: 5. Germline V lookup: CDR1 SGHDN, CDR2 FVKESK. CDR3 DNA: TGTGCCAGCAGCCCCGCCGGGACAGTGAACACTGAAGCTTTCTTT. Translating it yields CASSPAGTVNTEAFF.

The chain recombines TRBV18 with TRBJ2-7, with 10 bases that match TRBD2. The J segment lost 1 base and the V segment lost 4 bases, leaving 4 bases of the junction unmatched. The CDR3 totals 15 residues. Germline-derived CDR1 and CDR2 are KGHSH and LQKENI. CDR3 DNA sequence: TGTGCCAGCTCACTAGCGGGAGGAGTGTCCTACGAGCAGTACTTC. Translated: CASSLAGGVSYEQYF.

The chain employs TRBV19 and TRBJ2-5; the match to TRBD2 covers 8 bases. Trimming at V came to 4 bases and at J to 4 bases, leaving 5 bases not matched to a gene. Germline V lookup: CDR1 LNHDA, CDR2 SQIVND (reference sequence). The CDR3 loop spans 14 amino acids. The CDR3 nucleotides read TGTGCCAGTAGTAGCGGGAGGAAGGGAGAGACCCAGTACTTC. Translated, it gives CASSSGRKGETQYF.

The rearrangement joins TRBV30 to TRBJ2-1; 10 bases match TRBD2. Germline assignment: CDR1 GTSNPN and CDR2 SVGIG (reference sequence). The CDR3 is 13 amino acids. After removal of 5 bases from V and 9 bases from J, the junction contained 7 bases not matched to a gene. CDR3: CAWAGTSDGEQFF. The CDR3 DNA sequence: TGTGCCTGGGCCGGGACTAGCGACGGTGAGCAGTTCTTC.

The chain employs TRBV28 and TRBJ1-2; D is uncertain. The V gene lost 5 bases and the J gene lost 6 bases, with 10 bases spanning the gap. CDR1 is MDHEN and CDR2 is SYDVKM in the germline V gene. The CDR3 is made up of 12 amino acids. CDR3 bases: TGTGCCAGCAGTCTACAGCAGGATGGCTACACCTTC. Protein: CASSLQQDGYTF.

V is TRBV28 and J is TRBJ1-2; D remains ambiguous. The CDR3 is 15 residues long. Germline values: CDR1 MDHEN, CDR2 SYDVKM. V was shortened by 4 bases and J by 6 bases, with 18 bases between the two germline ends. CDR3 loop: CASSSLAGPRNGYTF. The CDR3 coding sequence is TGTGCCAGCAGTTCCCTCGCGGGCCCTAGGAATGGCTACACCTTC.

CDR3 DNA sequence: TGTGCCAGCAGTTTGCTAGCGGGAGTAGATACGCAGTATTTT. As protein: CASSLLAGVDTQYF. The chain has TRBV28 and TRBJ2-3; TRBD2 aligns across 10 bases. Germline lookup yields CDR1 MDHEN and CDR2 SYDVKM. Trimming removed 3 bases from V and 5 bases from J; junction bases left unmatched: 2. This CDR3 comprises 14 residues.

V is TRBV18 and J is TRBJ2-2; 12 bases map to TRBD2. Losses at the gene ends were 2 bases for V and 6 bases for J; bases not matched to a gene: 7. CDR3 size: 17 residues. Germline V lookup: CDR1 KGHSH, CDR2 LQKENI. CDR3 nucleotide sequence: TGTGCCAGCTCACCAAATCCGGGACTAGCGGGTGCCGGGGAGCTGTTTTTT. Translated: CASSPNPGLAGAGELFF.

This clone appeared a single time. The rearrangement joins TRBV28 to TRBJ1-1; D may be TRBD1 (6 bases). The germline V gene has CDR1 MDHEN and CDR2 SYDVKM. The V end was cut by 3 bases, the J end by 4 bases, with 12 bases between. The CDR3 is made up of 14 amino acids. CDR3 DNA sequence: TGTGCCAGCAGTTTGAGGCAGGGGCGCACTGAAGCTTTCTTT. Translated, it gives CASSLRQGRTEAFF.

The CDR3 spells CASSSNGFNENEQFF. In DNA form, the CDR3 reads TGTGCCAGCAGCTCTAACGGGTTTAACGAGAATGAGCAGTTCTTC. This chain uses TRBV5-5 with TRBJ2-1, with D unclear. Germline V gives CDR1 SGHKS, CDR2 YYEKEE (reference sequence). V dropped 3 bases and J dropped 7 bases, with 17 bases sitting between them. This CDR3 has 15 amino acids.

V gene TRBV7-8 combines with J gene TRBJ1-5; D ambiguous. Germline CDR1 reads SGHVS; CDR2 reads FQNEAQ. Trimming took off 2 bases at V and 5 bases at J, with 7 bases between the two ends. This CDR3 comprises 13 residues. For the CDR3, the DNA is TGTGCCAGCAGCTTACTAGTTGATCAGCCCCAGCATTTT. Its protein is CASSLLVDQPQHF.

V is TRBV5-6 and J is TRBJ2-7; the D is unclear. CDR1 and CDR2 (germline): SGHDT, YYEEEE. The length of the CDR3 is 14 residues. V gave up 1 base and J gave up 3 bases, with 11 bases separating them. The CDR3: CASSLWSPGYEQYF. The CDR3 region has the DNA TGTGCCAGCAGCTTGTGGTCCCCAGGCTACGAGCAGTACTTC.

Here the CDR3 DNA reads TGTGCCAGCAGCTACGACGGGGGGAGAAGCACAGATACGCAGTATTTT. Its translation: CASSYDGGRSTDTQYF. The chain couples TRBV13 to TRBJ2-3; 7 nucleotides match TRBD2. Per the germline V gene, CDR1 is PRHDT and CDR2 is FYEKMQ (reference sequence). CDR3 size: 16 residues. The junction had 7 bases not matched to a gene; V was cut back by 4 bases and J by 0 bases.

The J gene is TRBJ2-7, the V gene TRBV6-4; tentative D call: TRBD2 (6 bases). Trimming removed 4 bases from V and 2 bases from J, with 12 bases in between. The CDR3 extends over 14 amino acids. CDR1 and CDR2 (germline): MRHNA, SNTAGT. The CDR3 bases are TGTGCCAGCAGTGGTCTAGCGTCGCCCTACGAGCAGTACTTC. Translation gives CASSGLASPYEQYF.

V usage is TRBV15 and J usage is TRBJ2-7, with TRBD1 identical over 7 bases. Germline CDR1 reads LNHNV; CDR2 reads YYDKDF (reference sequence). The ends lost 3 bases at V and 3 bases at J; junction bases unmatched: 5. The CDR3 is 14 residues long. CDR3 nucleotides: TGTGCCACCAGCAGGATGGGACAGCTCTACGAGCAGTACTTC. It codes for CATSRMGQLYEQYF.

On this clone itself: One end of the junction is discordant with germline, which a read error may explain. The chain carries TRBV27 and TRBJ1-1; 7 bases agree with TRBD1. This CDR3 spans 16 amino acids. Germline V gene sequence: CDR1 MNHEY, CDR2 SMNVEV (reference sequence). The CDR3 here is CASSFGAQGVKTEAFF. The DNA for the CDR3 is TGTGCCAGCAGTTTTGGGGCGCAGGGGGTGAAAACTGAAGCTTTCTTT.

V and J are TRBV5-4 and TRBJ2-7; D unclear. This CDR3 is built from 12 residues. Germline V gene lookup returns CDR1 SGHNT and CDR2 YYREEE (reference sequence). Trimming shortened V by 3 bases and J by 6 bases, and 10 bases separated the two germline ends. The CDR3 here is CASSSLLAEQYF. The CDR3 DNA is TGTGCCAGCAGCTCACTGCTTGCCGAGCAGTACTTC.

In this sample, this clone turned up a few times. DNA of the CDR3: TGTGCCAGCAGTTTATTGGCCAGAAGTGAAGCTTTCTTT. This encodes CASSLLARSEAFF. This chain links TRBV27 with TRBJ1-1; the D is unclear. The V end was cut by 1 base, the J end by 7 bases, with 10 bases between. CDR1 MNHEY and CDR2 SMNVEV come from the germline V gene (reference sequence). This CDR3 contains 13 residues.